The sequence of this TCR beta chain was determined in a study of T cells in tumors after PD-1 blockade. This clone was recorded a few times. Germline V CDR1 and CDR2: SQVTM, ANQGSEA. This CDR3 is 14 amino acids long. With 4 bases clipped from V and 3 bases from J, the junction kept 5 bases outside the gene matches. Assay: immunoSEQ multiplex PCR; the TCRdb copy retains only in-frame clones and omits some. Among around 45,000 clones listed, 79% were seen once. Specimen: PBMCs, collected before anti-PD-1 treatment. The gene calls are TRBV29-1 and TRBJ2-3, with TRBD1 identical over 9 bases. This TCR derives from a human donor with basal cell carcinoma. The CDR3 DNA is TGCAGCGTTGCCCCGGGACAGGGAACAGATACGCAGTATTTT. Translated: CSVAPGQGTDTQYF.